The sequence of this T cell receptor (beta chain) was determined in a study of molecular identifiers for immune sequencing clone quantification. Listed TCR primers, together with previously described methods, were used for the bulk TCR libraries. TCRdb processed the PCR reads anew with MiXCR; each CDR3 protein has one entry. The sample holds about 60,000 distinct CDR3 sequences; under 20% are singletons and the top ten take around 1.4%. General study results and limits: In a background of roughly 970,000 naive cells, spiked Jurkat TCR RNA from one cell was reportedly detectable. Clones with over 20 RNA copies captured over 97% of effector molecules but under 1% of naive ones.

This clonotype was detected ten times or more. Its matching antigen is unknown. This CDR3 has 15 amino acids. Trimming cost V 1 base and J 3 bases; bases outside gene matches: 6. Germline CDR1 is MNHEY and CDR2 is SMNVEV (reference sequence). Source material: naive CD8+ T cells from blood, with Jurkat cell RNA spiked in. Regarding subset: FACS-sorted CD8+CD4-CCR7+CD45RA+ naive T cells. The sequence was collected from a human donor in good health. Some libraries in this study had Jurkat cell RNA spiked in. This chain links TRBV27 with TRBJ2-7, with 7 bases lining up with TRBD2. In DNA, the CDR3 is TGTGCCAGCAGTTTATTTCCTAGCGGAAACTACGAGCAGTACTTC. It encodes CASSLFPSGNYEQYF.